What follows are 30 T cell receptor beta chains derived from one specimen sequenced in a study of T cell repertoires in cytomegalovirus infection. Their specific antigens are unknown. One entry per CDR3 protein, called by TCRdb with MiXCR from the reads. The sample contains roughly 280,000 distinct CDR3 sequences, less than 25% of which appear only once. The sequenced sample was cultured PBMCs, obtained from culture after CMV antigen stimulation. Source of these receptors: a human donor in good health (CMV status not recorded). Some clones in this sample may be carry-over from other donors' samples.

The sample holds a few counts of this clonotype. This rearrangement joins TRBV5-5 to TRBJ2-5; 8 bases fit TRBD1. Germline V lookup: CDR1 SGHKS, CDR2 YYEKEE (reference sequence). Unmatched junction bases numbered 5, after V lost 4 bases and J lost 3 bases. The CDR3 is 14 residues long. CDR3 region: CASSPGQVEETQYF. The CDR3 DNA sequence: TGTGCCAGCAGCCCGGGACAGGTCGAAGAGACCCAGTACTTC. Full variable domain (remainder filled in from reference TRBV5-5 and TRBJ2-5): DAGVTQSPTHLIKTRGQQVTLRCSPISGHKSVSWYQQVLGQGPQFIFQYYEKEERGRGNFPDRFSARQFPNYSSELNVNALLLGDSALYLCASSPGQVEETQYFGPGTRLLVL.

The rearrangement uses TRBV27 and TRBJ1-2, with unresolved D. Trimming shortened V by 4 bases and J by 8 bases, and 11 bases separated the two germline ends. The CDR3 is 12 amino acids. Germline CDR1 MNHEY, CDR2 SMNVEV (reference sequence). As DNA, the CDR3 is TGTGCCAGCAGTTCAGTCTATGGGGGCTACACCTTC. It encodes CASSSVYGGYTF.

The chain employs TRBV12-5 and TRBJ2-1; D is uncertain. Trimming took 0 bases from V and 5 from J, leaving 14 bases between them. This CDR3 is built from 16 residues. Germline loops: CDR1 LGHNT, CDR2 FRNRAP. This chain's CDR3 is CASGLVSIGINNEQFF. Written as DNA, the CDR3 is TGTGCTAGTGGTTTGGTCTCTATTGGGATAAACAATGAGCAGTTCTTC.

The chain has TRBV19 and TRBJ2-4, with 12 nucleotides matching TRBD1. Germline V gene sequence: CDR1 LNHDA, CDR2 SQIVND (reference sequence). The CDR3 extends over 17 amino acids. With V trimmed by 7 bases and J by 0 bases, 7 bases remained unmatched. The DNA for the CDR3 is TGTGCCAGTAAGGGGACAGGGGGCCCCTTAGCCAAAAACATTCAGTACTTC. This gives the protein CASKGTGGPLAKNIQYF.

The chain carries TRBV19 and TRBJ2-5, with a weak D call TRBD2 (6 bases). CDR3 size: 12 residues. The V gene lost 6 bases and the J gene lost 1 base, with 6 bases spanning the gap. In germline, CDR1 is LNHDA, CDR2 SQIVND (reference sequence). This chain's CDR3 is CASREGQETQYF. In DNA, the CDR3 is TGTGCCAGTAGGGAGGGCCAAGAGACCCAGTACTTC.

This chain uses TRBV11-3 with TRBJ2-2; D ambiguous. Trimming took off 0 bases at V and 6 bases at J, with 11 bases between the two ends. Germline assignment: CDR1 SGHNT and CDR2 YENEEA. This CDR3 has 15 amino acids. CDR3 amino acids: CASSLDLRVSGELFF. The CDR3 DNA follows: TGTGCCAGCAGCTTAGATCTGAGAGTTTCCGGGGAGCTGTTTTTT.

This clonotype appeared many times. The rearrangement uses TRBV19 and TRBJ2-6, with 7 bases fitting TRBD1. This CDR3 has 16 amino acids. Germline trimming cut 5 bases from V and 2 bases from J; bases unmatched to any gene: 6. The germline V gene encodes CDR1 LNHDA and CDR2 SQIVND (reference sequence). The CDR3 DNA sequence: TGTGCCAGTAGTCCTAAGACAGGGACTGGGGCCAACGTCCTGACTTTC. It encodes CASSPKTGTGANVLTF. Filled out from reference TRBV19 and TRBJ2-6, the complete variable domain reads DGGITQSPKYLFRKEGQNVTLSCEQNLNHDAMYWYRQDPGQGLRLIYYSQIVNDFQKGDIAEGYSVSREKKESFPLTVTSAQKNPTAFYLCASSPKTGTGANVLTFGAGSRLTVL.

This clonotype was seen many times. DNA for the CDR3: TGTGCCAGCAGCTCATGGGAGCCGCCAGATACGCAGTATTTT. Its translation is CASSSWEPPDTQYF. This chain links TRBV7-2 with TRBJ2-3; possibly TRBD2 for D (5 bases). The ends were cut back, 4 bases at V and 4 bases at J, with 12 bases in the middle. The V gene's germline CDR1 is SGHTA and CDR2 FQGNSA. CDR3 length: 14 residues. Combining the CDR3 with reference TRBV7-2 and TRBJ2-3 gives the whole variable domain GAGVSQSPSNKVTEKGKDVELRCDPISGHTALYWYRQSLGQGLEFLIYFQGNSAPDKSGLPSDRFSAERTGGSVSTLTIQRTQQEDSAVYLCASSSWEPPDTQYFGPGTRLTVL.

Comments on this clonotype: This may come from a read error, since a much larger clone is one base off. The J gene is TRBJ2-1, the V gene TRBV6-6; D ambiguous. The CDR3 spans 15 residues. Germline CDR1 MNHNY, CDR2 SVGAGI (reference sequence). CDR3 protein: CATSYSTGFVNEQFF. CDR3 in DNA: TGTGCCACCAGTTACTCGACGGGCTTCGTCAATGAGCAGTTCTTC.

Many counts were recorded for this clonotype. The chain is built from TRBV7-8 and TRBJ1-1; perhaps TRBD1 as D (5 bases). The CDR3 totals 13 residues. V was pared by 2 bases and J by 3 bases, with 7 bases between. Germline-derived CDR1 and CDR2 are SGHVS and FQNEAQ. The CDR3 sequence is CASSLTRDTEAFF. The CDR3 DNA follows: TGTGCCAGCAGCTTAACCAGGGACACTGAAGCTTTCTTT.

This clonotype showed up just a few times. The gene calls are TRBV4-1 and TRBJ1-2; no firm D call. The V end lost 0 bases, the J end lost 4 bases, and 15 bases lay between the germline ends. The CDR3 runs to 16 residues. Germline-derived CDR1 and CDR2 are MGHRA and YSYEKL. The CDR3 is CASSQDARPRVYGYTF. The CDR3 DNA sequence: TGCGCCAGCAGCCAAGATGCACGACCGCGGGTCTATGGCTACACCTTC.

This clonotype showed up many times. The V gene is TRBV11-2, the J gene TRBJ2-6, with D tentatively TRBD1 or TRBD2 (5 bases each). V was trimmed by 8 bases and J by 0 bases, leaving 20 bases between them. CDR1 and CDR2 from the germline V gene are SGHAT and FQNNGV. The CDR3 is made up of 18 amino acids. CDR3 DNA: TGTGCCAGCGCAGATCCGGGACGTTCGTCCTCTGGGGCCAACGTCCTGACTTTC. Encoded protein: CASADPGRSSSGANVLTF.

The rearrangement joins TRBV29-1 to TRBJ2-5; no definite D call. CDR3 length: 14 amino acids. Trimming pared 6 bases from V and 0 bases from J, leaving 14 bases between. Germline CDR1 is SQVTM and CDR2 is ANQGSEA. As DNA, the CDR3 is TGCAGCGTCGCACCCGGCAGCCACCAAGAGACCCAGTACTTC. Its translation is CSVAPGSHQETQYF.

The rearrangement joins TRBV4-1 to TRBJ1-3; D unclear. This CDR3 has 18 residues. Trimming cost V 1 base and J 4 bases, with 20 bases left between them. CDR1 MGHRA and CDR2 YSYEKL come from the germline V gene. Here the CDR3 reads CASSQVGTGGGIGNTIYF. CDR3 DNA: TGCGCCAGCAGCCAAGTGGGCACGGGAGGTGGTATCGGAAACACCATATATTTT.

The rearrangement uses TRBV7-2 and TRBJ2-5; the match to TRBD2 covers 12 bases. The CDR3 sequence is 15 residues long. V lost 2 bases and J lost 4; bases outside the gene matches: 2. Per germline, CDR1 SGHTA and CDR2 FQGNSA. CDR3 region: CASSLPGLAGETQYF. CDR3 DNA: TGTGCCAGCAGCTTACCGGGACTAGCGGGAGAGACCCAGTACTTC.

This clonotype was seen a handful of times. This rearrangement joins TRBV14 to TRBJ2-7; D not certain. Trimming took off 2 bases at V and 1 base at J, with 3 bases between the two ends. The CDR3 length is 12 residues. Germline V gene lookup returns CDR1 SGHDN and CDR2 FVKESK. Written as DNA, the CDR3 is TGTGCCAGCAGCCAAACGTCCTACGAGCAGTACGTC. It translates to CASSQTSYEQYV.

This clonotype was counted a few times. The chain combines TRBV20-1 with TRBJ2-1; 11 positions match TRBD2. The CDR3 runs to 14 residues. From germline, CDR1 is DFQATT and CDR2 SNEGSKA (reference sequence). Losses at the gene ends were 0 bases for V and 9 bases for J; bases not matched to a gene: 4. As DNA, the CDR3 is TGCAGTGCTAGAGATGAACTAGCGGGAGTTGAGCAGTTCTTC. Translated: CSARDELAGVEQFF.

This clonotype has at least ten counts. The V gene is TRBV6-1, the J gene TRBJ1-2, with 8 positions matching TRBD1. The CDR3 spans 14 residues. CDR1 is MNHNS and CDR2 is SASEGT in the germline V gene. Unmatched junction bases numbered 9, after V lost 6 bases and J lost 6 bases. DNA of the CDR3: TGTGCCAGCAGAGCAATGGACAGGGTACATGGCTACACCTTC. It specifies CASRAMDRVHGYTF.

The chain carries TRBV29-1 and TRBJ2-1, with D unclear. The germline CDR1 and CDR2 sequences are SQVTM and ANQGSEA. The CDR3 covers 13 residues. V lost 5 bases to trimming and J lost 1 base, with 9 bases between them. The CDR3 DNA reads as TGCAGCGTTAGGACGCCTTCCTACAATGAGCAGTTCTTC. Protein sequence: CSVRTPSYNEQFF.

This clonotype was observed at least ten times. The chain uses TRBV10-3 and TRBJ1-1, with D tentatively TRBD1 (6 bases). Germline CDR1 is ENHRY and CDR2 is SYGVKD. CDR3 length: 14 amino acids. V lost 0 bases to trimming and J lost 5 bases, with 10 bases between them. The CDR3 region has the DNA TGTGCCATCAGTGAGTCTAGGGGGAGGACTGAAGCTTTCTTT. This sequence encodes CAISESRGRTEAFF.

Details on this clonotype: A much larger clone is a single base away; this may be a read error. For the CDR3, the DNA is TGTGCCAGCAGCGGTAGCGGGAGGGCCAACGATGAGCAGTTCTTC. Its protein product is CASSGSGRANDEQFF. The V call is TRBV7-9, the J call TRBJ2-1; 11 bases fit TRBD2. Trimming cost V 5 bases and J 8 bases; bases outside gene matches: 8. The CDR3 contains 15 residues. Germline V lookup: CDR1 SEHNR, CDR2 FQNEAQ (reference sequence).

At least ten counts were recorded for this clonotype. The rearrangement uses TRBV12-3 or TRBV12-4 and TRBJ2-3; D is unclear. The CDR3 contains 13 residues. V was clipped by 4 bases and J by 2 bases, with 7 bases between them. The CDR3 reads CASSWLVTDTQYF. In DNA, the CDR3 is TGTGCCAGCAGTTGGTTGGTCACAGATACGCAGTATTTT.

The rearrangement joins TRBV29-1 to TRBJ1-2; maybe TRBD1 (6 bases). The CDR3 covers 16 residues. CDR1 is SQVTM, CDR2 ANQGSEA, per germline. Trimming removed 8 bases from V and 4 bases from J, with 26 bases in between. This CDR3 is CSPREPGTLEIYGYTF. The CDR3 DNA follows: TGCAGCCCGAGGGAACCCGGGACACTGGAAATCTATGGCTACACCTTC.

This clonotype was observed many times. The chain recombines TRBV12-3 or TRBV12-4 with TRBJ1-5; TRBD1 aligns across 11 bases. This CDR3 has 14 amino acids. The trim removed 8 bases at V and 6 bases at J, leaving 6 bases unmatched. CDR3 residues: CASSGQGAGQPQHF. The CDR3 DNA sequence: TGTGCCAGCTCTGGACAGGGGGCTGGTCAGCCCCAGCATTTT.

V is TRBV7-2 and J is TRBJ2-3; 8 nucleotides agree with TRBD1. The CDR3 is made up of 16 amino acids. Germline trimming cut 0 bases from V and 2 bases from J; bases unmatched to any gene: 4. The germline V gene has CDR1 SGHTA and CDR2 FQGNSA. This CDR3 reads CASSLAGQAPTDTQYF. CDR3 in DNA: TGTGCCAGCAGCTTAGCGGGACAGGCCCCCACAGATACGCAGTATTTT.

V is TRBV6-2 or TRBV6-3 and J is TRBJ2-7; a possible D gene is TRBD2 (5 bases). Per germline, CDR1 MNHEY and CDR2 SVGEGT. The CDR3 runs 11 residues. V was shortened by 6 bases and J by 7 bases, with 10 bases between the two germline ends. CDR3 residues: CASRKGEEQYF. CDR3 DNA: TGTGCCAGCAGGAAGGGAGAAGAGCAGTACTTC.

The V gene is TRBV12-3 or TRBV12-4, the J gene TRBJ2-3, with TRBD2 identical over 9 bases. The CDR3 covers 15 residues. V was pared by 10 bases and J by 1 base, with 9 bases of the junction left unmatched. The CDR3 is CATSRGGGGTDTQYF. The CDR3 DNA reads as TGTGCCACCTCGCGGGGGGGGGGGGGCACAGATACGCAGTATTTT.

The table lists this clonotype with many counts. The chain couples TRBV7-2 to TRBJ1-3; D not resolved. V lost 5 bases and J 14 bases, leaving 37 bases between the germline ends. The V gene's germline CDR1 is SGHTA and CDR2 FQGNSA. This CDR3 has 19 residues. The CDR3, as DNA: TGTGCCAGCAGCGAAGACTTCCACTCTGGAAACAATGGTTTCAATACACTATATTTT. The encoded protein is CASSEDFHSGNNGFNTLYF.

In this sample, this clonotype turned up many times. V gene TRBV11-2 combines with J gene TRBJ1-2; D perhaps matches TRBD1 (5 bases). With 2 bases removed from V and 12 bases from J, the gap between germline ends came to 16 bases. Germline values: CDR1 SGHAT, CDR2 FQNNGV. The CDR3 has 13 amino acids. CDR3 loop: CASSLYAGKGHTF. The CDR3 DNA reads TGTGCCAGCAGCTTATACGCAGGGAAAGGGCACACCTTC.

This clonotype has at least ten counts. V gene TRBV11-3 combines with J gene TRBJ2-1; the D call may be TRBD1 or TRBD2 (5 bases each). V gave up 5 bases and J gave up 6 bases, with 11 bases separating them. Per the germline V gene, CDR1 is SGHNT and CDR2 is YENEEA. The CDR3 loop spans 13 amino acids. CDR3 in amino acids: CASSTRGSNEQFF. DNA for the CDR3: TGTGCCAGCAGCACTAGGGGTTCCAATGAGCAGTTCTTC.